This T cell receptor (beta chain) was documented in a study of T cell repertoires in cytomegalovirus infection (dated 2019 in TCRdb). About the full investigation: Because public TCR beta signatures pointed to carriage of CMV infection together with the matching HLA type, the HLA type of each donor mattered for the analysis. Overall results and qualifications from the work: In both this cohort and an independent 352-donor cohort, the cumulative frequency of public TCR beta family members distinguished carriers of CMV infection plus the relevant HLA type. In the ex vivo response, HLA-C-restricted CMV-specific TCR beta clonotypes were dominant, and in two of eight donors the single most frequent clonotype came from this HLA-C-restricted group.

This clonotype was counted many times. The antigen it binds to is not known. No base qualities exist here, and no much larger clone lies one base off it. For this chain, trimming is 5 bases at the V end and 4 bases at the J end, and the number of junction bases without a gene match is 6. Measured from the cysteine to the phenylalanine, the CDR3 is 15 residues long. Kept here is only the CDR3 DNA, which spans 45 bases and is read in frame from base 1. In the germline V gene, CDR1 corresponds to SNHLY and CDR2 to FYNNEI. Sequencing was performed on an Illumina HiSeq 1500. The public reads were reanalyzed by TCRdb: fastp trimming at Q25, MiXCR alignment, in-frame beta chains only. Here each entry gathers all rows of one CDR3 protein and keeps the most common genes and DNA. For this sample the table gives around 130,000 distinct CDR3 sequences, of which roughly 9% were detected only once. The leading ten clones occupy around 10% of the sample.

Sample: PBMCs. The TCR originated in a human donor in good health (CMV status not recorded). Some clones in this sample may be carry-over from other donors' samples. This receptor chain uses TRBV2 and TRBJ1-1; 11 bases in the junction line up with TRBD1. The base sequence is TGTGCCAGCAGTACCGACGGGACAGGGGGCACTGAAGCTTTCTTT. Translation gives CASSTDGTGGTEAFF.